Included here is one T cell receptor (beta chain) sequence, with context. Its target is unknown. The germline V gene encodes CDR1 ENHRY and CDR2 SYGVKD. There are 15 residues in the CDR3. V was trimmed by 5 bases and J by 3 bases, leaving 15 bases between them. TCRdb keeps only in-frame clones here, not all; method: immunoSEQ multiplex PCR. The repertoire holds 15,000 to 20,000 clones, with approximately 90% as singletons. The sample originates from a study of circulating and synovial CD4+ cells in juvenile arthritis. Study conclusions and caveats: Bulk blood CD4 repertoires were more diverse than these.

The chain uses TRBV10-3 and TRBJ2-3; D perhaps matches TRBD2 (7 bases). The receptor comes from a human donor with juvenile idiopathic arthritis. Sequences were obtained from CD4+ T cells from blood. The chain's CDR3 is CAISPEGGVTDTQYF. As DNA, the CDR3 is TGTGCCATCAGTCCCGAGGGGGGGGTTACAGATACGCAGTATTTT.